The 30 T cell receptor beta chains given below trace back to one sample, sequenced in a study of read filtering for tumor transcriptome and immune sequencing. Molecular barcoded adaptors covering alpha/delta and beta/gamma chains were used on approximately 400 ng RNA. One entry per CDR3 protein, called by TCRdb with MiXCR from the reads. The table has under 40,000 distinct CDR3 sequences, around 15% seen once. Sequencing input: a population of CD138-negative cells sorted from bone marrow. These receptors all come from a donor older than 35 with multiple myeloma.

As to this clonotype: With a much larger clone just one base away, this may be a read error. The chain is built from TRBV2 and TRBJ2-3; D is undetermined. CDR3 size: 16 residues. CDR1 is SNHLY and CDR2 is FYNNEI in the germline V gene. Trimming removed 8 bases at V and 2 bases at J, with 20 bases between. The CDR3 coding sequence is TGTGCCAGCGGTCCGGGCAGGTCCCGGGCCACAGATACGCAGTATTTT. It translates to CASGPGRSRATDTQYF. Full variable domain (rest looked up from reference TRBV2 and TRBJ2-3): EPEVTQTPSHQVTQMGQEVILRCVPISNHLYFYWYRQILGQKVEFLVSFYNNEISEKSEIFDDQFSVERPDGSNFTLKIRSTKLEDSAMYFCASGPGRSRATDTQYFGPGTRLTVL.

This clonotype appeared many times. CDR3 in DNA: TGCGCCAGCAGCCAATCGACCCAGGGAGGCTCCTTCAATCAGCCCCAGCATTTT. This codes for CASSQSTQGGSFNQPQHF. The rearrangement joins TRBV4-3 to TRBJ1-5; TRBD1 is a possible D gene (5 bases). The germline V gene encodes CDR1 LGHNA and CDR2 YSLEER. The CDR3 is made up of 18 amino acids. V lost 2 bases, J lost 3 bases, and 20 bases lay in between.

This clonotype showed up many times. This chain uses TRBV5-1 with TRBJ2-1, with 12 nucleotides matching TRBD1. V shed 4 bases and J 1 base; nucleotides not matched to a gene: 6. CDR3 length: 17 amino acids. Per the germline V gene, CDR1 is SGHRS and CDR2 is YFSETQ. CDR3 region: CASSPGTGGSSYNEQFF. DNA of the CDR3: TGCGCCAGCAGCCCCGGGACAGGGGGCAGTTCCTACAATGAGCAGTTCTTC.

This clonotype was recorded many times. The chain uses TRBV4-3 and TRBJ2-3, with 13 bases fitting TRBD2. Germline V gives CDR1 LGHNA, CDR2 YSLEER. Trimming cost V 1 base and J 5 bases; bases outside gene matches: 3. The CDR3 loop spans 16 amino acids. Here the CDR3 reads CASSQGTSGGEDTQYF. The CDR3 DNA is TGCGCCAGCAGCCAAGGGACTAGCGGGGGCGAAGATACGCAGTATTTT.

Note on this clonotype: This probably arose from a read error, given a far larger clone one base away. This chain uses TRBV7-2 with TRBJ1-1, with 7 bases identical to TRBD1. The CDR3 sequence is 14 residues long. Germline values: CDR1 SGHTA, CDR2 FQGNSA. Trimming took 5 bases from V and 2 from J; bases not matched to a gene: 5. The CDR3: CASSMTGINTEAFF. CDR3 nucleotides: TGTGCCAGCAGCATGACAGGGATTAACACTGAAGCTTTCTTT. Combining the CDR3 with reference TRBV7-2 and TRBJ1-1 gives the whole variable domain GAGVSQSPSNKVTEKGKDVELRCDPISGHTALYWYRQSLGQGLEFLIYFQGNSAPDKSGLPSDRFSAERTGGSVSTLTIQRTQQEDSAVYLCASSMTGINTEAFFGQGTRLTVV.

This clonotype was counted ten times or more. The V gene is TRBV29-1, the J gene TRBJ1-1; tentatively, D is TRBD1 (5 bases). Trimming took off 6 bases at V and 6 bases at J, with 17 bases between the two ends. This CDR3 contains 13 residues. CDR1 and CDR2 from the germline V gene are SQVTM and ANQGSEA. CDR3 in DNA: TGCAGCGTCCTCCCTACCAGGGTAGCTGAAGCTTTCTTT. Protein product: CSVLPTRVAEAFF.

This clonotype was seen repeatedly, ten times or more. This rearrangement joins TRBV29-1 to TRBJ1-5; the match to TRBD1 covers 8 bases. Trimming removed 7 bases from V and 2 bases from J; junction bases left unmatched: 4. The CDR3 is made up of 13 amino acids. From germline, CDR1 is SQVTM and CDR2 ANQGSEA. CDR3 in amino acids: CSAQGAGNQPQHF. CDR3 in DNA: TGCAGCGCCCAGGGGGCTGGCAATCAGCCCCAGCATTTT.

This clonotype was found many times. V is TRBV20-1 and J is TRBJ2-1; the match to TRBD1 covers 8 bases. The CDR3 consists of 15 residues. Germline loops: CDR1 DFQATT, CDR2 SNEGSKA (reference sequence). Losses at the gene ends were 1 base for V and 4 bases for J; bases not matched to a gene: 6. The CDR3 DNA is TGCAGTGCTAGAGGTTCGGACAGGGTATACAATGAGCAGTTCTTC. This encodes CSARGSDRVYNEQFF.

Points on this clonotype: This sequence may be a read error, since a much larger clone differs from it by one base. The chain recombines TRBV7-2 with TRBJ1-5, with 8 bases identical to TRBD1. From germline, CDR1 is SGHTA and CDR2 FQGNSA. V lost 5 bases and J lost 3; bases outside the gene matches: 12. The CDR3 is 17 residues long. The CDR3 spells CASSPFGAGGVNQPQHF. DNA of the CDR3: TGTGCCAGCAGCCCTTTCGGGGCAGGGGGCGTCAATCAGCCCCAGCATTTT.

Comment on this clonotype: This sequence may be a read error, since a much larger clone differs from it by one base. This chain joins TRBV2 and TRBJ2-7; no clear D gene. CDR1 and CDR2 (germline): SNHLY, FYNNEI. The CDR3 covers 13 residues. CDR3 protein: CAGRHMVTYEQYF. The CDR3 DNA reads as TGTGCCGGCAGGCACATGGTTACCTACGAGCAGTACTTC.

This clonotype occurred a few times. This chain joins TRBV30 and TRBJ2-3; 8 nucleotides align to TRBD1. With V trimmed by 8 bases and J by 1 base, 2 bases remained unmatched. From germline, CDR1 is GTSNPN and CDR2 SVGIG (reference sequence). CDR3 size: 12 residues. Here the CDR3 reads CATDRGTDTQYF. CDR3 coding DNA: TGTGCCACGGACAGGGGCACAGATACGCAGTATTTT.

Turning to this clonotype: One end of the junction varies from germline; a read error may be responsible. DNA of the CDR3: TGTGCCAGCAGCTTAGGGCAGACCCTGAATCTGCCCCAGCATTTT. Translated: CASSLGQTLNLPQHF. This sequence joins TRBV27 and TRBJ1-5, with no clear D. Germline assignment: CDR1 MNHEY and CDR2 SMNVEV (reference sequence). The CDR3 loop spans 15 amino acids.

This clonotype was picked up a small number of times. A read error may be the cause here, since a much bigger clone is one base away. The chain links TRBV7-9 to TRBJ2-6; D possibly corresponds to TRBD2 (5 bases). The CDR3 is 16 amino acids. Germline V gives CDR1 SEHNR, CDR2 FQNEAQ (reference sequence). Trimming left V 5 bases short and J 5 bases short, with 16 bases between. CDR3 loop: CASSTTRATWANVLTF. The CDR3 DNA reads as TGTGCCAGCAGCACGACGAGGGCGACGTGGGCCAACGTCCTGACTTTC.

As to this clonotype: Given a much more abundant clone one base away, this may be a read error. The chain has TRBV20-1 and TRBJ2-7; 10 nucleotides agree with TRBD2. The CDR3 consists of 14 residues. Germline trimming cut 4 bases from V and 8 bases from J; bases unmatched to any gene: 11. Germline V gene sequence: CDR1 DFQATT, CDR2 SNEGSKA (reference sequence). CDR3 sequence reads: CSAKSGGAGYQQYF. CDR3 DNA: TGCAGTGCTAAAAGCGGGGGGGCCGGGTACCAGCAGTACTTC.

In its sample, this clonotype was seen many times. CDR3 bases: TGTGCCAGCAGCCCCCCAGGACGCTACTACGAGCAGTACTTC. Protein: CASSPPGRYYEQYF. The gene calls are TRBV11-2 and TRBJ2-7, with no clear D. Trimming took off 5 bases at V and 3 bases at J, with 14 bases between the two ends. The CDR3 runs 14 residues. Germline V gene lookup returns CDR1 SGHAT and CDR2 FQNNGV.

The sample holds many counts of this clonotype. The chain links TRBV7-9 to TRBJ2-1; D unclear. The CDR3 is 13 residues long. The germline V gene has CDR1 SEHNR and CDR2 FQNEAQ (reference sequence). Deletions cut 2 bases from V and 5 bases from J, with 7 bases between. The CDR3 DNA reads TGTGCCAGCAGCTTAAACCTAGACAATGAGCAGTTCTTC. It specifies CASSLNLDNEQFF.

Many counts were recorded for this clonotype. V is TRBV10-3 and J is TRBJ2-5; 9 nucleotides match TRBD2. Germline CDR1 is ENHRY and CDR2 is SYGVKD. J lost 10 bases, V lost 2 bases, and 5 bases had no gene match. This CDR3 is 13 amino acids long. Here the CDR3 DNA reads TGTGCCATCAGTGAGGAGCGGGAGGCGGGCCAGTACTTC. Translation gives CAISEEREAGQYF.

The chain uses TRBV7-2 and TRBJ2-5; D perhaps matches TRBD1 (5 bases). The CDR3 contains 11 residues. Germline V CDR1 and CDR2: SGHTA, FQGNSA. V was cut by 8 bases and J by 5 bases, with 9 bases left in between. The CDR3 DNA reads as TGTGCCAGCGGACAAGGGGAGACCCAGTACTTC. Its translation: CASGQGETQYF.

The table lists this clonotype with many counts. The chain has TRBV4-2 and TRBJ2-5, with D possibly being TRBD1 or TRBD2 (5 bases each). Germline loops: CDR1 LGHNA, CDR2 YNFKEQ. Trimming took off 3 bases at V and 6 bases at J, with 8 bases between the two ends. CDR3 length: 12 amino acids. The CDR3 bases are TGTGCCAGCAGCCAGGGGGAAAAGACCCAGTACTTC. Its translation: CASSQGEKTQYF.

The CDR3 sequence is CSARRPGGYNTEAFF. In DNA, the CDR3 is TGCAGTGCTAGGAGACCGGGGGGTTATAACACTGAAGCTTTCTTT. The rearrangement joins TRBV20-1 to TRBJ1-1; a possible D gene is TRBD1 (5 bases). Trimming pared 3 bases from V and 2 bases from J, leaving 16 bases between. The germline V gene encodes CDR1 DFQATT and CDR2 SNEGSKA (reference sequence). The CDR3 extends over 15 amino acids.

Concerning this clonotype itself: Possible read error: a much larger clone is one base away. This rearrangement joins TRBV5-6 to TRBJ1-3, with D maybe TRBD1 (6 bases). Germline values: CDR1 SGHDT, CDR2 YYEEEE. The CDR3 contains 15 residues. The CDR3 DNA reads TGTGCCAGCAGCTTAGTCCAGGGGTACGGAAACCCCATATATTTT. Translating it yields CASSLVQGYGNPIYF.

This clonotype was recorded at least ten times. CDR3 sequence reads: CSASDISGVGDTQYF. The CDR3 coding sequence is TGCAGTGCTAGCGATATTAGCGGGGTCGGGGATACGCAGTATTTT. The chain links TRBV20-1 to TRBJ2-3; 8 nucleotides agree with TRBD2. This CDR3 has 15 amino acids. V was pared by 3 bases and J by 6 bases, with 11 bases of the junction left unmatched. CDR1 and CDR2 (germline): DFQATT, SNEGSKA (reference sequence).

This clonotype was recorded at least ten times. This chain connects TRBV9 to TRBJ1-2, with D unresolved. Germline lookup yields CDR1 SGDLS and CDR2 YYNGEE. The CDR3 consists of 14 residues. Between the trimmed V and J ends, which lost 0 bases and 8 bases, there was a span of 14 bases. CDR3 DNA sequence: TGTGCCAGCAGCGTAGGTCTGTTACCCTCAGGCTACACCTTC. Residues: CASSVGLLPSGYTF.

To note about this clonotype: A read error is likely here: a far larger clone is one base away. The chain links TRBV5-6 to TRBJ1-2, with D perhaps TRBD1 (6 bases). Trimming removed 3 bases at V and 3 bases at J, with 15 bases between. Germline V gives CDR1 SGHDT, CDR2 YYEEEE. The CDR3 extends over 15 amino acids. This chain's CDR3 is CASSSSTGSDYGYTF. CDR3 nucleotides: TGTGCCAGCAGCTCGTCGACAGGCTCCGACTATGGCTACACCTTC.

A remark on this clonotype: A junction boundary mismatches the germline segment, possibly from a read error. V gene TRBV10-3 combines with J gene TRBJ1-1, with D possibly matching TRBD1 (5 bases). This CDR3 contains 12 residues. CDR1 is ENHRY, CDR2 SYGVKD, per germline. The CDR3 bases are TGTGCCATCAGTCGGGGGGAAGGTGAAGATTCCTTT. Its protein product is CAISRGEGEDSF.

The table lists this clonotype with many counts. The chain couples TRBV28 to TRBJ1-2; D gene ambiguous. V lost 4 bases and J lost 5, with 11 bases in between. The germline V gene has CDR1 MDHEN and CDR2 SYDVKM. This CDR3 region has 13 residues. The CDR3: CASSSIPDYGYTF. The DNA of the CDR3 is TGTGCCAGCAGTTCAATCCCAGATTATGGCTACACCTTC.

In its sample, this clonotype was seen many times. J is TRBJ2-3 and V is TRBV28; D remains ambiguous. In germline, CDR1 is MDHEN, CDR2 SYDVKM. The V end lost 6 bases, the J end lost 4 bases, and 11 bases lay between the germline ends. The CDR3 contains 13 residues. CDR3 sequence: CASREPGADTQYF. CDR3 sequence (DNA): TGTGCCAGCAGAGAACCGGGCGCAGATACGCAGTATTTT.

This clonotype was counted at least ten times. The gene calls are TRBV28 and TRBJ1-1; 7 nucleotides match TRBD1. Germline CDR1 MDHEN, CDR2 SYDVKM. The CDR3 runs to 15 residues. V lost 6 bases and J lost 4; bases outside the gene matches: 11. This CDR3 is CASRPGQVGVTEAFF. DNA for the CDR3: TGTGCCAGCAGACCCGGACAGGTTGGTGTCACTGAAGCTTTCTTT.

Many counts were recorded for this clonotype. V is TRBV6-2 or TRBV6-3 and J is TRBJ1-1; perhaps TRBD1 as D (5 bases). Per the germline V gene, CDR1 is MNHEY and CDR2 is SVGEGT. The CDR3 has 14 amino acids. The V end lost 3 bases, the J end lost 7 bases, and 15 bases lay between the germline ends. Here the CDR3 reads CASSYGTPVGEAFF. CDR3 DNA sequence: TGTGCCAGCAGTTATGGGACCCCTGTTGGTGAAGCTTTCTTT.

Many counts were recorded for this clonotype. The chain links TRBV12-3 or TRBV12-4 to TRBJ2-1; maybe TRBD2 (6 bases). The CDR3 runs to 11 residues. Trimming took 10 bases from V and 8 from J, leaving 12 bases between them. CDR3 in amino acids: CATSWGDEQFF. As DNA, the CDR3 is TGTGCCACCTCGTGGGGGGATGAGCAGTTCTTC.